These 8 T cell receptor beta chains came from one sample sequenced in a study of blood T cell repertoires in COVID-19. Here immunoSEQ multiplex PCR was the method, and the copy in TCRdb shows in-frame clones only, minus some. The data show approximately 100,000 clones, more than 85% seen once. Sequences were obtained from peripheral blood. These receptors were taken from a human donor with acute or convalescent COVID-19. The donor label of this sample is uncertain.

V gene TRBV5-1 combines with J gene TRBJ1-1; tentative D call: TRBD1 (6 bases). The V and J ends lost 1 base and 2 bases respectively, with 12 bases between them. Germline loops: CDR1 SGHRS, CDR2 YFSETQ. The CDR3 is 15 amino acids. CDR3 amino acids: CASSLFGQTNTEAFF. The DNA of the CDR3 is TGCGCCAGCAGCTTGTTTGGACAGACAAACACTGAAGCTTTCTTT.

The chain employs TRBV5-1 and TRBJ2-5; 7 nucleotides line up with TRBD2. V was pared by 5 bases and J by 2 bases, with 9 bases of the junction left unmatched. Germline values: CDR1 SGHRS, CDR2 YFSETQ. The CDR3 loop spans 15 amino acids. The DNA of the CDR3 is TGCGCCAGCAGTGTCGGCGGGGGAGCTCAAGAGACCCAGTACTTC. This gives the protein CASSVGGGAQETQYF.

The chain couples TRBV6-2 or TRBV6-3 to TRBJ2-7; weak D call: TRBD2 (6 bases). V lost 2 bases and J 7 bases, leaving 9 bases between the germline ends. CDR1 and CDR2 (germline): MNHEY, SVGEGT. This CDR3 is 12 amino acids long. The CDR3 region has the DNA TGTGCCAGCAGTTACGCGGGACTTGAGCAGTACTTC. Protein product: CASSYAGLEQYF.

The DNA for the CDR3 is TGTGCCAGCAGCGCCGACAGGGGACAAGGTGGCTACACCTTC. This gives the protein CASSADRGQGGYTF. The chain combines TRBV6-4 with TRBJ1-2; 8 bases align to TRBD1. Looked up from germline, CDR1 is MRHNA and CDR2 is SNTAGT. V lost 6 bases to trimming and J lost 7 bases; unmatched junction nucleotides: 10. The CDR3 length is 14 residues.

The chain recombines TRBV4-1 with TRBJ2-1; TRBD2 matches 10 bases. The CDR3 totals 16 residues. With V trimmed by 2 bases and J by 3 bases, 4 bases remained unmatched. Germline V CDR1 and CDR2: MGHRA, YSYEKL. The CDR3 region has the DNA TGCGCCAGCAGCCAACCCGGGACTAGCGACTACAATGAGCAGTTCTTC. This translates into CASSQPGTSDYNEQFF.

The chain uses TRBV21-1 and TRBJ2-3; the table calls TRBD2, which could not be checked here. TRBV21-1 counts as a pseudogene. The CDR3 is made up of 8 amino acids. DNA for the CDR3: TGTGCCAGCACTCCGCAGTATTTT. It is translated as CASTPQYF.

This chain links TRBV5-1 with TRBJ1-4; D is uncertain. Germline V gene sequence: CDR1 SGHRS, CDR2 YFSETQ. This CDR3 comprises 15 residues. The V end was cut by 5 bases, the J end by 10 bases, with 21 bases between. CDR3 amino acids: CASRPSESVRGKLFF. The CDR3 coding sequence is TGCGCCAGCAGACCATCGGAATCAGTAAGAGGAAAACTGTTTTTT.

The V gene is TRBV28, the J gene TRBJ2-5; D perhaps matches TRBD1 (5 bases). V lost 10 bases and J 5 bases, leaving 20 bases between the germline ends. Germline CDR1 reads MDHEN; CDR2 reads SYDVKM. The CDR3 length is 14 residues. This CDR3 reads CAIMGSQGQETQYF. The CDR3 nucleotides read TGTGCCATCATGGGATCGCAGGGCCAGGAGACCCAGTACTTC.